The rows below give T cell receptor beta chains drawn from one sample of a study of OX40 agonist ivuxolimab in advanced cancers. Measured with immunoSEQ multiplex PCR; TCRdb has only the in-frame clones, and not every one. The sample carries around 70,000 clones, 84% recorded once. This sample comprised CD4+ or CD8+ T cells sorted from blood, obtained in a trial of the OX40 agonist ivuxolimab. Every receptor here comes from an adult with an advanced solid tumor such as melanoma, head and neck, liver or kidney cancer. The CDR3 runs from the conserved cysteine through the conserved F or W. A D gene is named only where the DNA matches it firmly. Size tells how often a clone was seen (once, few, many) or the class of an expanded clone, and some rows leave it out.

V gene: TRBV2; clone size: few; D gene: -; J gene: TRBJ1-5; CDR3 protein: CASSRRGSGNQPQHF; CDR3 DNA: TGTGCCAGCAGTCGGAGGGGGTCTGGGAATCAGCCCCAGCATTTT
V gene: TRBV19; clone size: once; D gene: -; J gene: TRBJ1-3; CDR3 protein: CASSYRGAANTIYF; CDR3 DNA: TGTGCCAGTAGTTACCGCGGGGCGGCAAACACCATATATTTT
V gene: TRBV29-1; clone size: few; D gene: -; J gene: TRBJ1-5; CDR3 protein: CSVMDNRNQPQHF; CDR3 DNA: TGCAGCGTGATGGACAATAGGAATCAGCCCCAGCATTTT
V gene: TRBV5-1; clone size: once; D gene: TRBD1; J gene: TRBJ1-3; CDR3 protein: CASRFDRGINTIYF; CDR3 DNA: TGCGCCAGCAGATTCGACAGGGGAATAAACACCATATATTTT
V gene: TRBV15; clone size: -; D gene: -; J gene: TRBJ2-1; CDR3 protein: CATSSGFRAGVRDEQFF; CDR3 DNA: TGTGCCACCAGTTCAGGATTTAGGGCAGGGGTTCGGGATGAGCAGTTCTTC
V gene: TRBV6-5; clone size: once; D gene: -; J gene: TRBJ1-1; CDR3 protein: CASSSLDGGLNTEAFF; CDR3 DNA: TGTGCCAGCAGTTCCCTGGACGGGGGATTGAACACTGAAGCTTTCTTT
V gene: TRBV4-2; clone size: -; D gene: TRBD1; J gene: TRBJ1-2; CDR3 protein: CASSQAGTGGLGYTF; CDR3 DNA: TGTGCCAGCAGCCAAGCCGGGACAGGGGGCCTTGGCTACACCTTC
V gene: TRBV18; clone size: -; D gene: -; J gene: TRBJ1-4; CDR3 protein: CASSPQGIQEKLFF; CDR3 DNA: TGTGCCAGCTCACCACAGGGTATACAAGAAAAACTGTTTTTT
V gene: TRBV6-1; clone size: -; D gene: -; J gene: TRBJ2-3; CDR3 protein: CASRVPLVTDTQYF; CDR3 DNA: TGTGCCAGCAGGGTACCCCTCGTGACAGATACGCAGTATTTT
V gene: TRBV4-2; clone size: -; D gene: TRBD2; J gene: TRBJ2-1; CDR3 protein: CASSPTGTSGPESSYNEQFF; CDR3 DNA: TGTGCCAGCAGTCCTACCGGGACTAGCGGGCCGGAAAGCTCCTACAATGAGCAGTTCTTC
V gene: TRBV7-6; clone size: -; D gene: -; J gene: TRBJ1-4; CDR3 protein: CASSLIRNGGGGEKLFF; CDR3 DNA: TGTGCCAGCAGCTTAATAAGAAATGGGGGCGGTGGGGAAAAACTGTTTTTT
V gene: TRBV6-6; clone size: -; D gene: -; J gene: TRBJ1-1; CDR3 protein: CASMRVNTEAFF; CDR3 DNA: TGTGCCAGCATGAGGGTGAACACTGAAGCTTTCTTT
V gene: TRBV5-1; clone size: few; D gene: TRBD1; J gene: TRBJ2-5; CDR3 protein: CASSSLPGQGETQYF; CDR3 DNA: TGCGCCAGCAGTTCTTTGCCAGGACAGGGAGAGACCCAGTACTTC
V gene: TRBV4-1; clone size: many; D gene: -; J gene: TRBJ2-3; CDR3 protein: CASSRSPGSTDTQYF; CDR3 DNA: TGCGCCAGCAGCCGTTCGCCTGGGAGCACAGATACGCAGTATTTT
V gene: TRBV27; clone size: -; D gene: -; J gene: TRBJ1-1; CDR3 protein: CASSLGVRGVGTEAFF; CDR3 DNA: TGTGCCAGCAGTTTGGGCGTCCGCGGGGTGGGCACTGAAGCTTTCTTT
V gene: TRBV6-6; clone size: -; D gene: -; J gene: TRBJ1-6; CDR3 protein: CASSYSQGRNSPLHF; CDR3 DNA: TGTGCCAGCAGTTACTCGCAGGGGCGTAATTCACCCCTCCACTTT
V gene: TRBV5-5; clone size: -; D gene: -; J gene: TRBJ1-2; CDR3 protein: CASSLVGQQNGGYTF; CDR3 DNA: TGTGCCAGCAGCTTGGTTGGACAGCAAAACGGTGGCTACACCTTC
V gene: TRBV29-1; clone size: -; D gene: TRBD1; J gene: TRBJ2-5; CDR3 protein: CSVAETGIQETQYF; CDR3 DNA: TGCAGCGTTGCCGAGACAGGGATCCAAGAGACCCAGTACTTC
V gene: TRBV5-1; clone size: -; D gene: -; J gene: TRBJ2-2; CDR3 protein: CASSFNSATGELFF; CDR3 DNA: TGCGCCAGCAGCTTCAACAGTGCCACCGGGGAGCTGTTTTTT
V gene: TRBV11-3; clone size: -; D gene: -; J gene: TRBJ2-7; CDR3 protein: CASSSHTFIYGGLGEQYF; CDR3 DNA: TGTGCCAGCAGCTCCCACACCTTCATTTATGGCGGGTTAGGGGAGCAGTACTTC
V gene: TRBV30; clone size: -; D gene: TRBD1; J gene: TRBJ2-5; CDR3 protein: CAWSDPRTGWVGTQYF; CDR3 DNA: TGTGCCTGGAGTGACCCTCGGACAGGGTGGGTTGGGACCCAGTACTTC
V gene: TRBV7-9; clone size: -; D gene: TRBD1; J gene: TRBJ2-1; CDR3 protein: CASSPPGQKYNEQFF; CDR3 DNA: TGTGCCAGCAGCCCACCGGGACAGAAGTACAATGAGCAGTTCTTC
V gene: TRBV6-5; clone size: -; D gene: TRBD1; J gene: TRBJ1-1; CDR3 protein: CASSALGTASPEAFF; CDR3 DNA: TGTGCCAGCAGTGCCTTAGGGACAGCCTCGCCTGAAGCTTTCTTT
V gene: TRBV7-9; clone size: -; D gene: -; J gene: TRBJ1-1; CDR3 protein: CASSLALTAEAFF; CDR3 DNA: TGTGCCAGCAGCTTAGCGTTAACAGCTGAAGCTTTCTTT
V gene: TRBV7-9; clone size: -; D gene: -; J gene: TRBJ1-1; CDR3 protein: CASSRRRGRDTEAFF; CDR3 DNA: TGTGCCAGCAGCCGCCGAAGGGGGAGGGACACTGAAGCTTTCTTT
V gene: TRBV6-5; clone size: -; D gene: TRBD1; J gene: TRBJ2-5; CDR3 protein: CATADRGRTETQYF; CDR3 DNA: TGTGCCACCGCGGACAGGGGGCGTACAGAGACCCAGTACTTC
V gene: TRBV4-2; clone size: once; D gene: -; J gene: TRBJ1-1; CDR3 protein: CASSQDVGLNTEAFF; CDR3 DNA: TGTGCCAGCAGCCAAGATGTGGGGTTGAACACTGAAGCTTTCTTT
V gene: TRBV5-6; clone size: -; D gene: TRBD2; J gene: TRBJ2-7; CDR3 protein: CASSLGGATYEQYF; CDR3 DNA: TGTGCCAGCAGCCTGGGAGGGGCGACCTACGAGCAGTACTTC
V gene: TRBV5-1; clone size: -; D gene: TRBD1; J gene: TRBJ1-1; CDR3 protein: CASSWDSSVNTEAFF; CDR3 DNA: TGCGCCAGCAGCTGGGACAGTAGTGTGAACACTGAAGCTTTCTTT
V gene: TRBV19; clone size: -; D gene: -; J gene: TRBJ1-3; CDR3 protein: CASSVLTPYSGNTIYF; CDR3 DNA: TGTGCCAGTAGTGTCCTGACACCTTACTCTGGAAACACCATATATTTT
V gene: TRBV5-1; clone size: -; D gene: -; J gene: TRBJ1-4; CDR3 protein: CASSLEGYPGANEKLFF; CDR3 DNA: TGCGCCAGCAGCTTGGAAGGATATCCAGGGGCTAATGAAAAACTGTTTTTT
V gene: TRBV15; clone size: -; D gene: -; J gene: TRBJ1-5; CDR3 protein: CATSIGRVDQPQHF; CDR3 DNA: TGTGCCACCAGCATAGGAAGGGTGGATCAGCCCCAGCATTTT